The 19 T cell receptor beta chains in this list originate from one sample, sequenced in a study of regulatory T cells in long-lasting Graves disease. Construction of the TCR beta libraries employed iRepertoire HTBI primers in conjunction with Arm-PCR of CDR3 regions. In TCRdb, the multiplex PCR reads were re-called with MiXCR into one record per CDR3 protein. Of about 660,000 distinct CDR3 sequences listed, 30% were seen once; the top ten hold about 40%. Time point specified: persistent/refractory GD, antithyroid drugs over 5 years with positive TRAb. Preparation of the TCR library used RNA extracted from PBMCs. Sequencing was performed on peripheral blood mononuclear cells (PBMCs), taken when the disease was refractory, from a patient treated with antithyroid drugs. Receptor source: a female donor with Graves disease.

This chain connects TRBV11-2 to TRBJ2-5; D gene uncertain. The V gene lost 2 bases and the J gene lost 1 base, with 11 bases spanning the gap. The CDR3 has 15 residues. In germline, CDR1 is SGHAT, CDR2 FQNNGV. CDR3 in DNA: TGTGCCAGCAGCTTACGGCGGCGCTTCCAAGAGACCCAGTACTTC. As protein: CASSLRRRFQETQYF.

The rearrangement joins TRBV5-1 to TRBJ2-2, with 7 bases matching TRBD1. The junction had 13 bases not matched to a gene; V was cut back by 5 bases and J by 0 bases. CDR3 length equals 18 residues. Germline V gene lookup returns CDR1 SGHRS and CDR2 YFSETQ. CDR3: CASSSLQRTGANTGELFF. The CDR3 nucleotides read TGCGCCAGCAGTTCTCTGCAGAGGACAGGCGCGAACACCGGGGAGCTGTTTTTT.

DNA of the CDR3: TGCGCCAGCACCATAGACAGGACCTCCTACGAGCAGTACTTC. This gives the protein CASTIDRTSYEQYF. V usage is TRBV5-1 and J usage is TRBJ2-7, with a possible D match to TRBD1 (6 bases). Germline V lookup: CDR1 SGHRS, CDR2 YFSETQ. The CDR3 extends over 14 amino acids. Trimming left V 6 bases short and J 0 bases short, with 13 bases between. Filled out from reference TRBV5-1 and TRBJ2-7, the complete variable domain reads KAGVTQTPRYLIKTRGQQVTLSCSPISGHRSVSWYQQTPGQGLQFLFEYFSETQRNKGNFPGRFSGRQFSNSRSEMNVSTLELGDSALYLCASTIDRTSYEQYFGPGTRLTVT.

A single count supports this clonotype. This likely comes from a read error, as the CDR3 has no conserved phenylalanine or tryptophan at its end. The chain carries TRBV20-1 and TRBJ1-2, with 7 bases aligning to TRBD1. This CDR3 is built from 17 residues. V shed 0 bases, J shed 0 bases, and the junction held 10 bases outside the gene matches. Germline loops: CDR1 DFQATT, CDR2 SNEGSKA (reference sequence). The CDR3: CSARDLRTGEPNYGYTL. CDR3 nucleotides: TGCAGTGCTAGAGATCTTCGGACAGGCGAACCTAACTATGGCTACACCCTC.

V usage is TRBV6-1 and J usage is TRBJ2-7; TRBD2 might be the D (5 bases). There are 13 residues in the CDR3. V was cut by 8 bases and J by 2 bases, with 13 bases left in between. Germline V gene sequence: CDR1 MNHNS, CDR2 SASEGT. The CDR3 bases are TGTGCCAGCTCCGGACTCCTAGCCTACGAGCAGTACTTC. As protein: CASSGLLAYEQYF.

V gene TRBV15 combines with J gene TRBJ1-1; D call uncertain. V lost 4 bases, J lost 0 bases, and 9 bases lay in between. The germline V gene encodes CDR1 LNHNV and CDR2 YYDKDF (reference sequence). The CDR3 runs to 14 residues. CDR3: CATSIGGMNTEAFF. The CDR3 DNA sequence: TGTGCCACCAGCATAGGAGGGATGAACACTGAAGCTTTCTTT.

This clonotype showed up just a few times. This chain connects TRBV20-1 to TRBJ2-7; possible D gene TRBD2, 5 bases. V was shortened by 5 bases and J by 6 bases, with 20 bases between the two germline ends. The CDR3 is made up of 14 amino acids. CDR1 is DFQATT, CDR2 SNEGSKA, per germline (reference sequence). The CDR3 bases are TGCAGTGCTGCGGAACCCCGGGATCGGGGCGAGCAGTACTTC. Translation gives CSAAEPRDRGEQYF.

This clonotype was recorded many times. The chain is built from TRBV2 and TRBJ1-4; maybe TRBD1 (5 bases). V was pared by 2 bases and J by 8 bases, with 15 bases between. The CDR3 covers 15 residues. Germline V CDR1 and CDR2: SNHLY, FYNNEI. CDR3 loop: CASSEWGGVAEKLFF. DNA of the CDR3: TGTGCCAGCAGTGAATGGGGAGGGGTCGCCGAAAAACTGTTTTTT.

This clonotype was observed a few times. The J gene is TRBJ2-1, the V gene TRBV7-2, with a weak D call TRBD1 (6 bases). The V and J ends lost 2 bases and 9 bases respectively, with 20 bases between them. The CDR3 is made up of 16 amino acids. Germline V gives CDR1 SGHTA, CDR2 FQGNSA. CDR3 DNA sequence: TGTGCCAGCAGCTTATTGGACAGAACGATTACAGGTGAGCAGTTCTTC. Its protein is CASSLLDRTITGEQFF.

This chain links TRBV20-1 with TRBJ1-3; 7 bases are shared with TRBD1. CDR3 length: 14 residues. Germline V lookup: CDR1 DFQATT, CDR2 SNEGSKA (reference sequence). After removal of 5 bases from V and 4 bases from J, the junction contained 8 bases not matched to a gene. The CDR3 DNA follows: TGCAGTGCTGCCGCACAGGGGTACGGAAACACCATATATTTT. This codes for CSAAAQGYGNTIYF.

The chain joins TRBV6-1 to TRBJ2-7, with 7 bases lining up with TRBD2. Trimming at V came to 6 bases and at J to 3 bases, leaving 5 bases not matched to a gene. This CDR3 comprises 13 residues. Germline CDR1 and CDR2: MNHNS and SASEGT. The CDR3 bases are TGTGCCAGCAGACGGGAGGTTCTCTACGAGCAGTACTTC. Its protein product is CASRREVLYEQYF.

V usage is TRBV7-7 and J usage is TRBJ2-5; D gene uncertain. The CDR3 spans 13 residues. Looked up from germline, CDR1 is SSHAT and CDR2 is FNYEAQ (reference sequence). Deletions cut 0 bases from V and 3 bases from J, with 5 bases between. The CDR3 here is CASSLAYKETQYF. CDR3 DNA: TGTGCCAGCAGCTTAGCATACAAAGAGACCCAGTACTTC.

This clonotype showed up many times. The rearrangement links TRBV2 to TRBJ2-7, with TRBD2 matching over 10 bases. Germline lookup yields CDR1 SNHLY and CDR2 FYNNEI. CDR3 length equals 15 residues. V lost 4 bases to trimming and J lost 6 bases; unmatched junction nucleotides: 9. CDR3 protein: CASSGVLAGAVEQYF. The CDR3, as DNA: TGTGCCAGCAGTGGGGTTCTAGCGGGAGCCGTCGAGCAGTACTTC.

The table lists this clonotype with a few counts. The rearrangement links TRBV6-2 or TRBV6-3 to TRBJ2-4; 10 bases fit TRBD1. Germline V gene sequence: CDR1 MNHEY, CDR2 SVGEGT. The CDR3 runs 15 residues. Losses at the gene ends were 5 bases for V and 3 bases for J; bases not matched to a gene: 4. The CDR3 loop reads CASSRDRGYKNIQYF. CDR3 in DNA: TGTGCCAGCAGTCGGGACAGGGGCTACAAAAACATTCAGTACTTC.

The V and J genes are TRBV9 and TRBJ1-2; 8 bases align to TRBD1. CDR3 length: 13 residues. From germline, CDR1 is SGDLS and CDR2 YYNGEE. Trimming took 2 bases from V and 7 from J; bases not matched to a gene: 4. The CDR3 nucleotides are TGTGCCAGCAGCGTTACAGGGGGAATTGGCTACACCTTC. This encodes CASSVTGGIGYTF.

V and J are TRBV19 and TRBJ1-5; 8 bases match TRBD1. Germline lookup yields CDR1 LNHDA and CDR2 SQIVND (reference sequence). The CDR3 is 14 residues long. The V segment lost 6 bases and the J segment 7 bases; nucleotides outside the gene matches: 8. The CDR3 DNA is TGTGCCAGTAGGCCCGGACAGGGTAGACAGCCCCAGCATTTT. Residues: CASRPGQGRQPQHF.

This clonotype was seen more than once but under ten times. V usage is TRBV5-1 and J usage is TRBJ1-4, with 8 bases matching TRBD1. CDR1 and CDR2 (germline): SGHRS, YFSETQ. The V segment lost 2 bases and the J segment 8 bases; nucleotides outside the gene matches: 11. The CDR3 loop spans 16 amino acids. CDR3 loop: CASSFRGHGGREKLFF. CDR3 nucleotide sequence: TGCGCCAGCAGCTTCAGGGGGCACGGGGGTCGAGAAAAACTGTTTTTT.

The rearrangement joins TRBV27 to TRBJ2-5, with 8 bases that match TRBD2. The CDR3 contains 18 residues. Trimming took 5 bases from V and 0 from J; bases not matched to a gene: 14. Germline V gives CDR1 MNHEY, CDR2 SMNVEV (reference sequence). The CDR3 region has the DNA TGTGCCAGCAGTCCCCGTGGTAGCGGGAACCCCCACCAAGAGACCCAGTACTTC. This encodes CASSPRGSGNPHQETQYF.

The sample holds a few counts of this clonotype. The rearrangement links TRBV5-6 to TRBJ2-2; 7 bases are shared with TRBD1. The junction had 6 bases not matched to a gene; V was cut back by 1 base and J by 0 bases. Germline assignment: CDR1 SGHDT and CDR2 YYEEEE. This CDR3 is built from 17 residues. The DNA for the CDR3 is TGTGCCAGCAGCTTGACGGACAGGTCCTCGAACACCGGGGAGCTGTTTTTT. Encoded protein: CASSLTDRSSNTGELFF.